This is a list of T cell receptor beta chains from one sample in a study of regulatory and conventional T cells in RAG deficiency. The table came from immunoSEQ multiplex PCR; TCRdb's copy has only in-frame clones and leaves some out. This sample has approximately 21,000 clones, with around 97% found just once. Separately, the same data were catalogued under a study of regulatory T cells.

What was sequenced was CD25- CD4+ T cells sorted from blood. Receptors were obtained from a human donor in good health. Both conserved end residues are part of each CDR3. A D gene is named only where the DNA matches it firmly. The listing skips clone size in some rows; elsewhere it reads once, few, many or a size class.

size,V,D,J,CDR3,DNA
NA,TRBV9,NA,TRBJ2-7,CASSPNSQGGQYF,TGTGCCAGCAGCCCGAATTCTCAGGGAGGTCAGTACTTC
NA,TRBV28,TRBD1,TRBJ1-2,CASSLSGQGGGGYTF,TGTGCCAGCAGTTTATCGGGACAGGGAGGCGGTGGCTACACCTTC
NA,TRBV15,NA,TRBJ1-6,CATSREAGVNSPLHF,TGTGCCACCAGCAGAGAAGCGGGAGTGAATTCACCCCTCCACTTT
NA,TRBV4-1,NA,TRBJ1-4,CASSHQGVTARKLFF,TGCGCCAGCAGCCACCAAGGGGTGACAGCCCGGAAACTGTTTTTT
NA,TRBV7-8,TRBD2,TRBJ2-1,CASSFLAGRGDEQFF,TGTGCCAGCAGCTTCTTAGCGGGGCGGGGGGATGAGCAGTTCTTC
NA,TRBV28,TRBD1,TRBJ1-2,CASRTGGMYGYTF,TGTGCCAGCAGGACAGGGGGCATGTATGGCTACACCTTC
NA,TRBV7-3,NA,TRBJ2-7,CASSATGRLSF,TGTGCCAGCAGCGCAACAGGGCGACTCAGTTTC
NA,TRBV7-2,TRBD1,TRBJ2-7,CASSLGQGDTYEQYF,TGTGCCAGCAGCCTCGGACAGGGGGACACCTACGAGCAGTACTTC
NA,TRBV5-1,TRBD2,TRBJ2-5,CASSLAGTRRGETQYF,TGCGCCAGCAGCTTGGCCGGGACTAGGAGGGGAGAGACCCAGTACTTC
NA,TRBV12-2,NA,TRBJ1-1,CASRLAHREGARPTEAFF,TGTGCAAGTCGCTTAGCGCATCGTGAGGGGGCGAGGCCCACTGAAGCTTTCTTT
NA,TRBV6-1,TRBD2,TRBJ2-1,CALRASGGAANEQFF,TGTGCCTTAAGGGCCAGCGGGGGGGCCGCCAATGAGCAGTTCTTC
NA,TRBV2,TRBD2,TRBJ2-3,CASSEGRGTSGVTQYF,TGTGCCAGCAGTGAAGGTCGGGGGACTAGCGGGGTCACGCAGTATTTT
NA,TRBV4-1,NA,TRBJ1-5,CASSPTPNAAPQHF,TGCGCCAGCAGCCCCACCCCAAACGCGGCGCCCCAGCATTTT
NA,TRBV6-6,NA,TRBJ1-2,CASRIGVNYGYTF,TGTGCCAGCAGGATAGGGGTTAACTATGGCTACACCTTC
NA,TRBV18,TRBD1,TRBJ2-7,CASSPGQGRHEQYF,TGTGCCAGCTCACCGGGACAGGGGAGGCACGAGCAGTACTTC
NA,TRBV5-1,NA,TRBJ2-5,CASSPQGGQETQYF,TGCGCCAGCAGCCCGCAGGGGGGTCAAGAGACCCAGTACTTC
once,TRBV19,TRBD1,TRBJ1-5,CATEGQGDQPQHF,TGTGCCACCGAGGGACAGGGCGATCAGCCCCAGCATTTT
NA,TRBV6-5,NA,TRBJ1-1,CASSTGPEAFF,TGTGCCAGCAGCACGGGTCCTGAAGCTTTCTTT
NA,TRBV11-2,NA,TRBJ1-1,CASSQWGRVNTEAFF,TGTGCCAGCAGCCAATGGGGGAGGGTGAACACTGAAGCTTTCTTT
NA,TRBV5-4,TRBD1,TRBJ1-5,CASSLDRSNQPQHF,TGTGCCAGCAGCCTGGACAGGTCAAATCAGCCCCAGCATTTT
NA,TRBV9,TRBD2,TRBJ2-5,CASSPIAGGPETQYF,TGTGCCAGCAGCCCCATAGCGGGGGGGCCAGAGACCCAGTACTTC
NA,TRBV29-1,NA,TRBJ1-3,CSGSGIGNTIYF,TGCAGCGGCTCAGGGATTGGAAACACCATATATTTT
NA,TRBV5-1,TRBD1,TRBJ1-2,CASGSGTGTHGYTF,TGCGCCAGCGGCTCCGGGACAGGGACTCATGGCTACACCTTC
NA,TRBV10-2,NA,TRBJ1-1,CASSDIQSNTEAFF,TGCGCCAGCAGTGATATCCAGTCGAACACTGAAGCTTTCTTT
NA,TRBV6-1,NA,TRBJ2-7,CASSGDPGAGGSYEQYF,TGTGCCAGCAGTGGGGATCCGGGAGCAGGGGGTTCCTACGAGCAGTACTTC
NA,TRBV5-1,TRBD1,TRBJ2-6,CASSSRQGDVLTF,TGCGCCAGCAGCTCCAGACAGGGAGACGTCCTGACTTTC
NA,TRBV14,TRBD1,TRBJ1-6,CASSQAGQGNSPLHF,TGTGCCAGCAGCCAGGCGGGACAGGGGAATTCACCCCTCCACTTT
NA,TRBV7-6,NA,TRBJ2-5,CASSARGFETQYF,TGTGCCAGCAGCGCTAGGGGGTTCGAGACCCAGTACTTC
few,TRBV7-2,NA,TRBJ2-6,CASSLATGTNVLTF,TGTGCCAGCAGCTTAGCCACGGGAACCAACGTCCTGACTTTC
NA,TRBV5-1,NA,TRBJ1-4,CASSLAGASGGEKLFF,TGCGCCAGCAGCTTGGCCGGGGCCTCGGGGGGTGAAAAACTGTTTTTT
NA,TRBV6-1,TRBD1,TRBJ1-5,CASSDGTGNQPQHF,TGTGCCAGCAGTGATGGGACAGGGAATCAGCCCCAGCATTTT
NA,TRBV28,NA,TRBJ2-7,CASRGGGEQYF,TGTGCCAGCAGGGGAGGGGGGGAGCAGTACTTC
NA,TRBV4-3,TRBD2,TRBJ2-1,CASAGIAGGANEQFF,TGCGCCAGCGCAGGGATAGCGGGGGGGGCCAATGAGCAGTTCTTC
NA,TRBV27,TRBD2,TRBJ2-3,CASNRPGLAGGTDTQYF,TGTGCCAGTAACCGACCGGGACTAGCGGGGGGAACAGATACGCAGTATTTT
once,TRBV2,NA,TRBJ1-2,CASTPQGALGYTF,TGTGCCAGCACCCCGCAGGGTGCGTTAGGCTACACCTTC
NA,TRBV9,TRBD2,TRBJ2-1,CASSIAGTSGSNEQFF,TGTGCCAGCAGCATTGCCGGGACTAGCGGATCCAATGAGCAGTTCTTC
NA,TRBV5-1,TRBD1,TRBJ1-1,CASSPIPGTGVEAFF,TGCGCCAGCAGCCCAATTCCCGGGACAGGGGTTGAAGCTTTCTTT
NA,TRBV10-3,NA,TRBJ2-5,CAISGVGGQETQYF,TGTGCCATCAGTGGAGTCGGGGGCCAAGAGACCCAGTACTTC